This note documents a single TCR beta chain sequence. Just one base apart from a much larger clone, this may be a read error. Some clones are missing from TCRdb's copy, which holds only in-frame ones; the method was immunoSEQ multiplex PCR. This table holds around 19,000 clones, about 73% found once. This sample is drawn from a study of PD-1 blockade in classical Hodgkin lymphoma. Each of the patients experienced relapse following autologous stem cell transplantation, and their brentuximab vedotin exposure differed. Material: peripheral blood mononuclear cells (PBMCs), obtained before the second cycle of nivolumab. The clonotype originates from a human donor with classical Hodgkin lymphoma.

The CDR3, as DNA: TGTGCCAGCAGCCAAGACGACGGCTATAGCTACACCTTC. As protein: CASSQDDGYSYTF. This rearrangement joins TRBV7-9 to TRBJ1-2; D uncertain. From germline, CDR1 is SEHNR and CDR2 FQNEAQ (reference sequence). The CDR3 extends over 13 amino acids.